This is a list of T cell receptor beta chains from one sample in a study of T cell responses to AZD1222 COVID-19 vaccine. Some clones are missing from TCRdb's copy, which holds only in-frame ones; the method was immunoSEQ multiplex PCR. The sample has around 100,000 clones, about 90% seen once; the top ten hold about 5%. Sequencing used peripheral blood, obtained on day 0 of AZD1222 vaccination. These receptors all come from an adult in good health. Each CDR3 is given with its conserved first and last residue. The order of the fields is J gene, D gene, V gene, clone size, CDR3 protein, CDR3 DNA. A D gene is named only where the DNA matches it firmly. Clone size is not always given. Where it is, it says once, few, many or a class for expanded clones.

TRBJ2-6,.,TRBV15,few,CATSTDSTSGANVLTF,TGTGCCACCAGTACGGACAGTACCTCTGGGGCCAACGTCCTGACTTTC
TRBJ1-5,.,TRBV19,.,CASSRGVGQPQHF,TGTGCCAGTAGTCGGGGGGTCGGACAGCCCCAGCATTTT
TRBJ1-1,.,TRBV2,.,CASSEQGGSGGAFF,TGTGCCAGCAGTGAACAGGGAGGATCGGGGGGAGCTTTCTTT
TRBJ1-2,.,TRBV7-2,.,CASSFGGYYGYTF,TGTGCCAGCAGCTTTGGGGGGTACTATGGCTACACCTTC
TRBJ1-5,.,TRBV20-1,.,CSAFDGTQHF,TGCAGTGCTTTCGACGGAACCCAGCATTTT
TRBJ1-4,.,TRBV12-5,.,CASGRGGTIEKLFF,TGTGCTAGTGGTCGGGGGGGTACAATTGAAAAACTGTTTTTT
TRBJ1-5,TRBD1,TRBV18,.,CASSPETGYGGGGQPQHF,TGTGCCAGCTCACCTGAGACAGGGTACGGAGGAGGGGGTCAGCCCCAGCATTTT
TRBJ1-2,.,TRBV7-9,.,CASSHLRVGFRQPYGYTF,TGTGCCAGCAGCCATCTACGGGTCGGCTTCCGGCAACCCTATGGCTACACCTTC
TRBJ2-3,.,TRBV19,once,CASSIGGSTDTQYF,TGTGCCAGTAGTATAGGGGGATCCACAGATACGCAGTATTTT
TRBJ1-4,.,TRBV23-1,.,CASSQTRRGEKLFF,TGCGCCAGCAGTCAAACCCGGAGAGGCGAAAAACTGTTTTTT
TRBJ1-1,.,TRBV3-1/TRBV3-2,.,CASSQEGQGTEAFF,TGTGCCAGCAGCCAAGAAGGCCAGGGTACTGAAGCTTTCTTT
TRBJ2-6,TRBD1,TRBV13,.,CASSLSRDRWDSGANVLTF,TGTGCCAGCAGCTTATCCCGGGACAGATGGGACTCTGGGGCCAACGTCCTGACTTTC
TRBJ2-7,.,TRBV28,few,CASSQPGQTLTGEQYF,TGTGCCAGCAGTCAACCGGGACAAACCCTCACGGGAGAGCAGTACTTC
TRBJ2-2,TRBD1,TRBV11-2,.,CASSFDRVAGELFF,TGTGCCAGCAGCTTTGACAGGGTGGCCGGGGAGCTGTTTTTT
TRBJ2-1,TRBD2,TRBV4-2,.,CASSQDSPLAATISYNEQFF,TGTGCCAGCAGCCAAGACAGCCCACTAGCGGCGACTATTTCCTACAATGAGCAGTTCTTC
TRBJ2-3,TRBD2,TRBV9,.,CASSFPGGGNLGDTQYF,TGTGCCAGCAGCTTCCCCGGCGGGGGAAACCTGGGGGATACGCAGTATTTT
TRBJ1-5,.,TRBV20-1,.,CSASGQGGGGQPQHF,TGCAGTGCTAGTGGCCAGGGCGGCGGGGGACAGCCCCAGCATTTT
TRBJ1-3,.,TRBV10-3,.,CAIRSSLLGGSGNTIYF,TGTGCCATCAGATCAAGCCTTTTAGGCGGCTCTGGAAACACCATATATTTT
TRBJ2-7,.,TRBV30,few,CAWTSEASGEQYF,TGTGCCTGGACGTCGGAGGCCTCTGGCGAGCAGTACTTC
TRBJ1-6,.,TRBV10-3,.,CAISEPNTVGSPLHF,TGTGCCATCAGTGAGCCGAATACCGTGGGTTCACCCCTCCACTTT
TRBJ2-5,TRBD2,TRBV6-4,once,CASSEGRVAGGRETQYF,TGTGCCAGCAGTGAAGGGAGGGTAGCGGGGGGTCGGGAGACCCAGTACTTC
TRBJ2-1,.,TRBV6-5,.,CATSQSSYNEQFF,TGTGCCACTTCACAGAGCTCCTACAATGAGCAGTTCTTC
TRBJ1-1,.,TRBV7-6,.,CASSPSPGGQTEAFF,TGTGCCAGCAGCCCGTCGCCGGGGGGGCAGACTGAAGCTTTCTTT
TRBJ1-5,TRBD1,TRBV6-1,.,CASSETFGTGGDRPQHF,TGTGCCAGCAGCGAAACCTTTGGAACAGGGGGCGATCGGCCCCAGCATTTT
TRBJ2-1,.,TRBV7-3,.,CASSLSGSNEQFF,TGTGCCAGCAGCTTAAGTGGCTCCAATGAGCAGTTCTTC
TRBJ1-2,.,TRBV5-1,.,CASSFGGDYGYTF,TGCGCCAGCAGCTTCGGAGGGGATTATGGCTACACCTTC
TRBJ2-5,.,TRBV3-1/TRBV3-2,.,CASSHGPGPGFQETQYF,TGTGCCAGCAGCCATGGGCCGGGCCCGGGGTTTCAAGAGACCCAGTACTTC
TRBJ2-6,.,TRBV3-1/TRBV3-2,.,CASSPLYGAGANVLTF,TGTGCCAGCAGCCCCCTTTATGGGGCTGGGGCCAACGTCCTGACTTTC
TRBJ2-1,TRBD2,TRBV18,.,CASSPGSGASSYNEQFF,TGTGCCAGCTCACCAGGGAGCGGGGCGAGCTCCTACAATGAGCAGTTCTTC
TRBJ1-5,.,TRBV6-6,.,CASSPRASNQPQHF,TGTGCCAGCAGTCCTAGGGCTAGCAATCAGCCCCAGCATTTT
TRBJ2-7,.,TRBV5-4,once,CASSLGPGGPLEQYF,TGTGCCAGCAGCTTGGGGCCGGGGGGCCCGTTGGAGCAGTACTTC
TRBJ2-3,TRBD1,TRBV19,.,CASSIRGPRTDTQYF,TGTGCCAGTAGTATCAGGGGGCCGAGGACAGATACGCAGTATTTT
TRBJ2-5,.,TRBV19,.,CASSKSDSQETQYF,TGTGCCAGTAGTAAATCGGACAGCCAAGAGACCCAGTACTTC
TRBJ2-7,.,TRBV2,.,CASRPGSHEQYF,TGTGCCAGCAGACCAGGGAGTCACGAGCAGTACTTC
TRBJ1-1,.,TRBV30,.,CAWSWWGGTEAFF,TGTGCCTGGAGTTGGTGGGGGGGCACTGAAGCTTTCTTT
TRBJ1-1,.,TRBV27,.,CASANQLSTEAFF,TGTGCCAGCGCCAACCAGCTTAGCACTGAAGCTTTCTTT
TRBJ2-2,.,TRBV6-4,.,CASSTEGARGELFF,TGTGCCAGCAGTACGGAGGGGGCCCGCGGGGAGCTGTTTTTT
TRBJ1-3,.,TRBV15,once,CATSRARAPGNTIYF,TGTGCCACCAGCAGAGCGCGGGCGCCTGGAAACACCATATATTTT
TRBJ2-7,.,TRBV5-1,.,CASSVGWGSLISYEQYF,TGCGCCAGCAGCGTCGGGTGGGGGTCACTGATCTCCTACGAGCAGTACTTC
TRBJ1-2,TRBD1,TRBV10-3,.,CAISPGQGYYGYTF,TGTGCCATCAGCCCGGGACAGGGATACTATGGCTACACCTTC
TRBJ2-3,TRBD2,TRBV3-1/TRBV3-2,.,CASRAGGTDTQYF,TGTGCCAGCAGGGCGGGGGGGACAGATACGCAGTATTTT
TRBJ2-7,TRBD1,TRBV29-1,.,CSVATGVEQYF,TGCAGCGTTGCTACAGGGGTCGAGCAGTACTTC
TRBJ2-3,TRBD1,TRBV11-3,.,CASSAEGQNTDTQYF,TGTGCCAGCAGCGCCGAGGGACAGAACACAGATACGCAGTATTTT